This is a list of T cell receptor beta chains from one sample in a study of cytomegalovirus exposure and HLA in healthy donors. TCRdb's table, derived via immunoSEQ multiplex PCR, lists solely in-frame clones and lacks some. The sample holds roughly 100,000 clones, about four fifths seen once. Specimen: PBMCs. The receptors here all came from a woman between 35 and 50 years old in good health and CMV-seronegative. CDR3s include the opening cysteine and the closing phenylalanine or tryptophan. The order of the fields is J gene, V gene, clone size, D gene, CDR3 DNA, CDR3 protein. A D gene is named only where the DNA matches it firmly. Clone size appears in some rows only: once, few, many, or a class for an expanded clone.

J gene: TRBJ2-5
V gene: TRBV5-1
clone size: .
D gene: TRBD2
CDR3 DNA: TGCGCCAGCAGCCCAGGGACTAGCGAAGAGACCCAGTACTTC
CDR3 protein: CASSPGTSEETQYF

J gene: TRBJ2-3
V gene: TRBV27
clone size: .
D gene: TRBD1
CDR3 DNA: TGTGCCAGCAGCCCACAGGGGCCCTTCACAGATACGCAGTATTTT
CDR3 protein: CASSPQGPFTDTQYF

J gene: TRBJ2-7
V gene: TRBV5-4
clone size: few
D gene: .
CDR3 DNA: TGTGCCAGCAGCACCCCCGGCTACGAGCAGTACTTC
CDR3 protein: CASSTPGYEQYF

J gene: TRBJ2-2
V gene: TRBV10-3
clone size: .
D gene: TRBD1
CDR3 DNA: TGTGCCATCAGGCCGGGACAGGGGGACACCGGGGAGCTGTTTTTT
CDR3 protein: CAIRPGQGDTGELFF

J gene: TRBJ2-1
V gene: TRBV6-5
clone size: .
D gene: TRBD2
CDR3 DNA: TGTGCCAGCCGGATTAGCGGGAGGAATAATGAGCAGTTCTTC
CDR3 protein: CASRISGRNNEQFF

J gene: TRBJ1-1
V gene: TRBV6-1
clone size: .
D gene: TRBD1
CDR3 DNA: TGTGCCAGCAGTGAACCAGGGGGTGGGGGAGCTTTCTTT
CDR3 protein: CASSEPGGGGAFF

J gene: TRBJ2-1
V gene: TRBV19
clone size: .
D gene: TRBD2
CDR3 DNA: TGTGCCAGTAGTATCGTGGGACTAGCGGGAGAGGATGAGCAGTTCTTC
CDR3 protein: CASSIVGLAGEDEQFF

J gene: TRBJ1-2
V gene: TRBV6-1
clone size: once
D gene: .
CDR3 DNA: TGTGCCAGCAGTGAAATCCAACAGGTCTCCTATGGCTACACCTTC
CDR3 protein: CASSEIQQVSYGYTF

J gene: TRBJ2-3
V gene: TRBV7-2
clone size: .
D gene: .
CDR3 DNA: TGTGCCAGCAGCTTAGTGACAGGCACAGATACGCAGTATTTT
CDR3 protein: CASSLVTGTDTQYF

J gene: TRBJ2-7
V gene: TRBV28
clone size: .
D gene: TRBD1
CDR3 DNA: TGTGCCAGCAGCACAACCGGGACAGGGTTTTCCTACGAGCAGTACTTC
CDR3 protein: CASSTTGTGFSYEQYF

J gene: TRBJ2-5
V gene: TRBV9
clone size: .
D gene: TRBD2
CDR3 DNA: TGTGCCAGCAGTTCCGGGACTAGCGCTGGAGAGACCCAGTACTTC
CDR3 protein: CASSSGTSAGETQYF

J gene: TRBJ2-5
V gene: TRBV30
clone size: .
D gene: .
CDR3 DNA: TGTGCCTGGAGTCTCTCAGGGGTCCGGCGGGAGACCCAGTACTTC
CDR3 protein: CAWSLSGVRRETQYF

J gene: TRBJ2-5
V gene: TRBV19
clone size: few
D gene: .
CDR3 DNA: TGTGCCAGTAGTATAAACAGTCATCAGGGGACCCAGTACTTC
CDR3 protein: CASSINSHQGTQYF

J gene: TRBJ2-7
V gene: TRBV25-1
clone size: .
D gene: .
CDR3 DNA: TGTGCCGCCGGCGAGGTCGGAATCTACGAGCAGTACTTC
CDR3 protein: CAAGEVGIYEQYF

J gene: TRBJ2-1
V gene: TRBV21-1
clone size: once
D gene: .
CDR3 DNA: TGTGCCAGCAACGATCCCAGAGGCTCCTACAATGAGCAGTTCTTC
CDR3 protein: CASNDPRGSYNEQFF

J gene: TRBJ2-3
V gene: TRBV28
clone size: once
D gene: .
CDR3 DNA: TGTGCCAGCCTGGAGGGCGGCGGACCCACAGATACGCAGTATTTT
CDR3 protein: CASLEGGGPTDTQYF

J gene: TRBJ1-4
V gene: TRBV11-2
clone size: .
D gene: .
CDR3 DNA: TGTGCCAGCAGCTTACGGCCAGGGCCAACTAATGAAAAACTGTTTTTT
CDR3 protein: CASSLRPGPTNEKLFF

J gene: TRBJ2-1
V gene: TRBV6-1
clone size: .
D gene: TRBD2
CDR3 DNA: TGTGCCAGCAGTGAACCGAGGACTAGGCGAGGTGAGCAGTTCTTC
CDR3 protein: CASSEPRTRRGEQFF

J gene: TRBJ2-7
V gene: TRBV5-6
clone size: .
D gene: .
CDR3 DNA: TGTGCCAGCAGCTTGGAACCAGGCGAGCAGTACTTC
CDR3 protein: CASSLEPGEQYF

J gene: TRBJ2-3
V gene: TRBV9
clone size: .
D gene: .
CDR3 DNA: TGTGCCAGCAGCGTCTCCCCTAACAGGGTCCCTAGCACAGATACGCAGTATTTT
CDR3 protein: CASSVSPNRVPSTDTQYF

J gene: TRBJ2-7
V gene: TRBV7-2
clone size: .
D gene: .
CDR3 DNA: TGTGCCAGCACCCCAGGGGGGCCCGAGCAGTACTTC
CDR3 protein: CASTPGGPEQYF

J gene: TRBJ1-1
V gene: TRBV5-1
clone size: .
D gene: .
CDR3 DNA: TGCGCCAGCAGCGTGGACGGAGGGGAAATCACTGAAGCTTTCTTT
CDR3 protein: CASSVDGGEITEAFF

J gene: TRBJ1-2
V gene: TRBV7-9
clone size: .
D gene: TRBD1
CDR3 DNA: TGTGCCAGCAGCCCAGTATCCGGGACAGGGGGCGGCTACACCTTC
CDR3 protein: CASSPVSGTGGGYTF

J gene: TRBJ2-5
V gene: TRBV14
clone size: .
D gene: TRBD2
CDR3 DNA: TGTGCCAGCGCCTCAGCCGCGGGAGTAAAAGAGACCCAGTACTTC
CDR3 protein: CASASAAGVKETQYF

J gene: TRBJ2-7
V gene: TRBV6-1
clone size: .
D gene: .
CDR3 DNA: TGTGCCAGCAGTGTGGACTTCCCTACCGAGCAGTACTTC
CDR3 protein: CASSVDFPTEQYF

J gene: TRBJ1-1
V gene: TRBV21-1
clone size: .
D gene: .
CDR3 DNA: TGTGCCAGCAGCGTAAAGAAGGAGCAGCCGAACACTGAAGCTTTCTTT
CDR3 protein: CASSVKKEQPNTEAFF